This TCR beta chain was identified during a study of Ad26.COV2.S vaccination and SARS-CoV-2 variants. Overall study context: Enrollment placed the donor in the COV1001 Ad26.COV2.S trial arm. Intramuscular Ad26.COV2.S at 5x10^10 or 1x10^11 viral particles. General study findings and limits: Participants in the vaccine arm had higher spike-specific TCR breadth; placebo recipients had lower.

Regarding this clone: The antigen remains undetermined. The sample has other DNA sequences that encode this CDR3 too.

This sample's treatment: around 19 received Ad26.COV2.S at low or high dose, single or two shots; about 5 received placebo; per-sample allocation not given. Specimen acquisition occurred on day 63 following the initial vaccine or placebo injection. Vaccination used an Ad26 vector expressing Wuhan-strain SARS-CoV-2 spike. The table came from immunoSEQ multiplex PCR; TCRdb's copy has only in-frame clones and leaves some out. The repertoire holds 450,000 to 550,000 clones, with roughly nine tenths as singletons. V dropped 9 bases and J dropped 7 bases, with 12 bases sitting between them. The germline V gene encodes CDR1 KGHDR and CDR2 SFDVKD. The CDR3 loop spans 11 amino acids.

The chain is built from TRBV24-1 and TRBJ2-7; perhaps TRBD2 as D (6 bases). The sample consisted of peripheral blood, taken in a trial of Ad26.COV2.S vaccine versus placebo. This receptor was identified in a person between 18 and 65 years old who received the Ad26.COV2.S COVID-19 vaccine or a placebo. CDR3 sequence: CATSQGGEQYF. The CDR3 nucleotides are TGTGCCACCTCTCAGGGAGGTGAGCAGTACTTC.